This TCR beta chain was captured in a study of cytomegalovirus exposure and HLA in healthy donors. Findings and caveats of the study: Per a prior analysis, the majority of TCR beta V segments were productive roughly 87% or roughly 30% of the time. A few CMV-associated chains proved CMV antigen-specific in vitro. The authors excluded some V segments, including TRBV6-2 and TRBV6-3, as indistinguishable. In a later analysis, V- and J-gene trimming of beta chains associated with a DCLRE1C missense variant, replicated independently.

As to this clone: What it binds is unknown.

V was shortened by 6 bases and J by 2 bases, with 13 bases between the two germline ends. This CDR3 is built from 14 residues. In germline, CDR1 is MNHEY, CDR2 SMNVEV (reference sequence). PCR primers comprised 60 Vbeta and 13 Jbeta primers. TCRdb keeps only in-frame clones here, not all; method: immunoSEQ multiplex PCR. The sample records about 160,000 clones, roughly four fifths being singletons. The origin of this receptor is a female donor in good health and CMV-seronegative. The sample taken for sequencing was PBMCs. The gene calls are TRBV27 and TRBJ2-5; D unresolved. The CDR3 DNA reads TGTGCCAGCAGACTCCTGGGCAGACAAGAGACCCAGTACTTC. This encodes CASRLLGRQETQYF.